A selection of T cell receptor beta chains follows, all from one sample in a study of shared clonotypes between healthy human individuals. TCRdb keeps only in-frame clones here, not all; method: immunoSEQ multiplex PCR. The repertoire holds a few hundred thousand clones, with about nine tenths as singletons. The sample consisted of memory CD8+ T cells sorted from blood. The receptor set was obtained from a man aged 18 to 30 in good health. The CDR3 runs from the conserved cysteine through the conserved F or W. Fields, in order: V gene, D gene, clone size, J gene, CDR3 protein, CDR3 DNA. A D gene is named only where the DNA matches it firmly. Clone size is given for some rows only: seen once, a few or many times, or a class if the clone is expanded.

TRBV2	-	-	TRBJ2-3	CASSLHLGEITDTQYF	TGTGCCAGCAGCCTACACCTGGGGGAGATCACAGATACGCAGTATTTT
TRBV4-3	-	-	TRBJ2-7	CASSQGVEREQYF	TGCGCCAGCAGCCAAGGCGTGGAGCGCGAGCAGTACTTC
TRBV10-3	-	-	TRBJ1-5	CAITDGSNQPQHF	TGTGCCATCACCGACGGGAGCAATCAGCCCCAGCATTTT
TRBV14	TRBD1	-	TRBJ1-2	CASRRTGNYGYTF	TGTGCCAGCAGGCGGACAGGGAACTATGGCTACACCTTC
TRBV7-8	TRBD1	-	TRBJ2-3	CASSLGGQGYNTDTQYF	TGTGCCAGCAGCTTGGGGGGACAGGGCTATAACACAGATACGCAGTATTTT
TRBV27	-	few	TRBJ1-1	CASSLQGSVNTEAFF	TGTGCCAGCAGTTTACAGGGTTCTGTGAACACTGAAGCTTTCTTT
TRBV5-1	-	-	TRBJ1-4	CASSLGILEKLFF	TGCGCCAGCAGCTTGGGGATTCTTGAAAAACTGTTTTTT
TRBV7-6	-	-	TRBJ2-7	CASSLDGHEQYF	TGTGCCAGCAGCTTAGACGGCCACGAGCAGTACTTC
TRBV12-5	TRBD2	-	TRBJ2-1	CASGLSGSGHSYNEQFF	TGTGCTAGTGGTTTGTCGGGTAGCGGGCACTCCTACAATGAGCAGTTCTTC
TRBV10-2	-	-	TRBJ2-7	CASSEVPGEQYF	TGCGCCAGCAGTGAGGTGCCGGGGGAGCAGTACTTC
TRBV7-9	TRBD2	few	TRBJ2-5	CASSLPSETSGVQETQYF	TGTGCCAGCAGCTTACCCTCCGAGACTAGCGGGGTCCAAGAGACCCAGTACTTC
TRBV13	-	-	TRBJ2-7	CASSLGAQDEQYF	TGTGCCAGCTCCCTAGGAGCCCAGGACGAGCAGTACTTC
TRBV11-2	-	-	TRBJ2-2	CASGVELFF	TGTGCCAGCGGGGTGGAGCTGTTTTTT
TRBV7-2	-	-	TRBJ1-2	CASKSSGIADYGYTF	TGTGCCAGCAAATCTTCAGGGATTGCCGACTATGGCTACACCTTC